Detailed here is one T cell receptor (beta chain). Its specificity is unknown. This entry belongs to a study of blood T cells in healthy people across ages. General observations from the study: Samples with more naive T cells showed higher observed beta diversity. Roughly linearly, TCR beta diversity per million T cells fell as age increased.

The CDR3 is 14 amino acids. The germline V gene encodes CDR1 DFQATT and CDR2 SNEGSKA (reference sequence). V shed 3 bases and J 6 bases; nucleotides not matched to a gene: 8. Through a sample-barcoded 5' primer and a J-beta primer mix, a second PCR was run for roughly 7 to 12 cycles. Each cDNA molecule, via a template-switch adaptor with 12 random nucleotides, was tagged. From the 5' RACE reads, TCRdb called clonotypes with MiXCR, one entry per CDR3 protein. Here the sample spans over 600,000 distinct CDR3 sequences, 20% to 25% being singletons. Extraction yielded at least 5 micrograms of total RNA per sample.

This clonotype was obtained from a man aged 65 to 85 in good health. The genes are TRBV20-1 and TRBJ2-3, with TRBD1 matching over 8 bases. Sequencing used blood. CDR3 loop: CSASPPDRVDTQYF. The CDR3 bases are TGCAGTGCTAGCCCCCCGGACAGGGTGGATACGCAGTATTTT.